Listed below are T cell receptor beta chains from one sample, sequenced in a study of radiotherapy plus CTLA-4 blockade in lung cancer. Data came from immunoSEQ multiplex PCR; TCRdb stores just in-frame clones and leaves some out. This table holds tens of thousands of clones, about 80% found once. The sample here was peripheral blood, taken from a patient treated with radiotherapy plus ipilimumab. Receptors originate from a human donor with non-small cell lung cancer who had a complete response to radiotherapy plus ipilimumab. Each CDR3 is given with its conserved first and last residue. D genes are given only for firm matches. Not every row has a clone size; where given, it reads once, few, many or a size class.

clone size	V gene	J gene	D gene	CDR3 DNA	CDR3 protein
few	TRBV7-9	TRBJ1-2	-	TGTGCCAGCAGCTTACCCAGGAATAGAGTTGGCTACACCTTC	CASSLPRNRVGYTF
-	TRBV14	TRBJ2-7	-	TGTGCCAGCAGCCAAGACCTACCGAGCCGGGAGCAGTACTTC	CASSQDLPSREQYF
-	TRBV10-3	TRBJ1-4	-	TGTGCCATCAGTGACGATAGGGGAAGTAGGGAAAAACTGTTTTTT	CAISDDRGSREKLFF
-	TRBV5-4	TRBJ1-2	-	TGTGCCAGCAGCCCAGGCGACAGTCTCGGTGCCTATGGCTACACCTTC	CASSPGDSLGAYGYTF
medium-sized	TRBV13	TRBJ2-7	-	TGTGCCAGCAGCCAGAGGGACGACGAGCAGTACTTC	CASSQRDDEQYF
-	TRBV13	TRBJ1-1	-	TGTGCCAGCAGCTATGGAGAAGACACTGAAGCTTTCTTT	CASSYGEDTEAFF
-	TRBV20-1	TRBJ2-5	-	TGCAGTGCTAGAGATCAAGAGACCCAGTACTTC	CSARDQETQYF
-	TRBV6-5	TRBJ1-5	TRBD1	TGTGCCAGCAGTTTACTCCGGGACAGGGACAATCAGCCCCAGCATTTT	CASSLLRDRDNQPQHF
-	TRBV30	TRBJ2-5	-	TGTGCCTGGACTCGACTTCGGACAGCTAAAGAGACCCAGTACTTC	CAWTRLRTAKETQYF
-	TRBV19	TRBJ2-2	TRBD2	TGTGCCAGTAGTATGGTAATAGCGGGAGCCACCGGGGAGCTGTTTTTT	CASSMVIAGATGELFF